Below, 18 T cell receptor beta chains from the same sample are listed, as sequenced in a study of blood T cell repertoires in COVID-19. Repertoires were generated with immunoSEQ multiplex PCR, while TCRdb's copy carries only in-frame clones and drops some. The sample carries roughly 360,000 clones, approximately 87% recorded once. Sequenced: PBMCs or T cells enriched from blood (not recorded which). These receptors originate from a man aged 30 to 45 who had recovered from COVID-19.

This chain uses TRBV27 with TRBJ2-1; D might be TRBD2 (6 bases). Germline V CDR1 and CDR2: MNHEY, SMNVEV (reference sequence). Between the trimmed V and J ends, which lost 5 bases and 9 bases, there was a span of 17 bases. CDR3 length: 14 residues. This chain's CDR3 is CASSLYGSVSEQFF. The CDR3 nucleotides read TGTGCCAGCAGTCTATACGGGAGCGTAAGTGAGCAGTTCTTC.

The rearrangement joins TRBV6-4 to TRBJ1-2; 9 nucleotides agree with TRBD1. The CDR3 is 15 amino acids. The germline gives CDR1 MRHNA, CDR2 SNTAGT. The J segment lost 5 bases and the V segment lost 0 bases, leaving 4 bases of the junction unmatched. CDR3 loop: CASSDSMGQGYGYTF. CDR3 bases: TGTGCCAGCAGTGACTCGATGGGACAGGGTTATGGCTACACCTTC.

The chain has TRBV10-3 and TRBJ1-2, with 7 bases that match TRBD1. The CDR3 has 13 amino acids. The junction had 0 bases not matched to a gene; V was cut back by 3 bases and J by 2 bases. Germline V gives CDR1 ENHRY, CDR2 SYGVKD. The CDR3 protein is CAISDRGNYGYTF. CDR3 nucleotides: TGTGCCATCAGTGACAGGGGGAACTATGGCTACACCTTC.

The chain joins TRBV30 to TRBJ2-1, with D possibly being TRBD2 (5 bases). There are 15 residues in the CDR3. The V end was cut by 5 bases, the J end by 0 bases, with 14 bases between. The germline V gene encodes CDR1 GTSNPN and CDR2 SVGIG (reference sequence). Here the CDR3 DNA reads TGTGCCTGGGACCCCCAAGGGAGCTCCTACAATGAGCAGTTCTTC. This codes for CAWDPQGSSYNEQFF. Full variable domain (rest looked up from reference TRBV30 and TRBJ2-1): SQTIHQWPATLVQPVGSPLSLECTVEGTSNPNLYWYRQAAGRGLQLLFYSVGIGQISSEVPQNLSASRPQDRQFILSSKKLLLSDSGFYLCAWDPQGSSYNEQFFGPGTRLTVL.

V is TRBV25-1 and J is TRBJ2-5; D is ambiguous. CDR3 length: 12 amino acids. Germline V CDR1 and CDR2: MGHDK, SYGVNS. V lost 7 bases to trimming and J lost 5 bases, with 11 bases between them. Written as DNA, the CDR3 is TGTGCCAGCAATCGTCCCGGGGAGACCCAGTACTTC. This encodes CASNRPGETQYF.

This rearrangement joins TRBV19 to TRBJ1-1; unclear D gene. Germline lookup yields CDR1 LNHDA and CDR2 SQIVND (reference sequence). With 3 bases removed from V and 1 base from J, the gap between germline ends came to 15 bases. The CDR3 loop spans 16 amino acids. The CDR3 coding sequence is TGTGCCAGTAGTATTGGGCCGTGGGAGGGGAACACTGAAGCTTTCTTT. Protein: CASSIGPWEGNTEAFF.

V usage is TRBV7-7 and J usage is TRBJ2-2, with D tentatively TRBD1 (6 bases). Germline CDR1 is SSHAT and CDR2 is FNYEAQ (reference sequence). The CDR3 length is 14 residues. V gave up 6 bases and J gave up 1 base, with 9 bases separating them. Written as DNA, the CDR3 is TGTGCCAGCAGTTCGGACAGGAACACCGGGGAGCTGTTTTTT. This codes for CASSSDRNTGELFF.

The CDR3 DNA reads as TGTGCCAGCAGCTTCGGACAGGGCCCCGGAAACACCATATATTTT. Protein sequence: CASSFGQGPGNTIYF. The chain recombines TRBV7-2 with TRBJ1-3; TRBD1 agrees at 8 bases. After removal of 3 bases from V and 4 bases from J, the junction contained 5 bases not matched to a gene. Germline-derived CDR1 and CDR2 are SGHTA and FQGNSA. The CDR3 is made up of 15 amino acids.

The CDR3 sequence is CASSQTGTYEQYF. The CDR3 DNA follows: TGTGCCAGCAGCCAGACAGGGACCTACGAGCAGTACTTC. The gene calls are TRBV3-1 (or the pseudogene TRBV3-2) and TRBJ2-7; 7 bases align to TRBD1. Germline CDR1 and CDR2: LGHDT and YNNKEL (reference sequence). The CDR3 length is 13 residues. J gave up 2 bases and V 3 bases, and 1 base lay outside the gene matches.

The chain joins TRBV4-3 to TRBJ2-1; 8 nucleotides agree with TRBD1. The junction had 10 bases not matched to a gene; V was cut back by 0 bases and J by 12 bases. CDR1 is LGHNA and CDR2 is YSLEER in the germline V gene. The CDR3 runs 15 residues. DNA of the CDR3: TGCGCCAGCAGCCAAGATTATGACAGGGGAATGGTGCAGTTCTTC. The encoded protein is CASSQDYDRGMVQFF.

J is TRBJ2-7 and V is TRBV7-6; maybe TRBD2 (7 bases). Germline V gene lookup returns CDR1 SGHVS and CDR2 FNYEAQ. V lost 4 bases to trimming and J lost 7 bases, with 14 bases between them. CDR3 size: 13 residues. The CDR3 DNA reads TGTGCCAGCAGCTCTGGGGGGGGGCAAGAGCAGTACTTC. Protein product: CASSSGGGQEQYF. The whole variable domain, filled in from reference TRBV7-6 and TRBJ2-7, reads GAGVSQSPRYKVTKRGQDVALRCDPISGHVSLYWYRQALGQGPEFLTYFNYEAQQDKSGLPNDRFSAERPEGSISTLTIQRTEQRDSAMYRCASSSGGGQEQYFGPGTRLTVT.

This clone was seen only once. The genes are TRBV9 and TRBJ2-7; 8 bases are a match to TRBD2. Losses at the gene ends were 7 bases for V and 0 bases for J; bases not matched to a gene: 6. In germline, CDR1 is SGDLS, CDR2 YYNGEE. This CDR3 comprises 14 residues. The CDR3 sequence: CASSGGGSSYEQYF. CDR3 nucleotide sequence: TGTGCCAGCTCCGGGGGGGGAAGCTCCTACGAGCAGTACTTC. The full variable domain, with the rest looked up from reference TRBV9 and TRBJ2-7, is DSGVTQTPKHLITATGQRVTLRCSPRSGDLSVYWYQQSLDQGLQFLIQYYNGEERAKGNILERFSAQQFPDLHSELNLSSLELGDSALYFCASSGGGSSYEQYFGPGTRLTVT.

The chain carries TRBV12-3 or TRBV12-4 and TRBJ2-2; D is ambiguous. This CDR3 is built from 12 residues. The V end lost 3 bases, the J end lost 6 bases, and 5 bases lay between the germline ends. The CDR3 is CASSFFSGELFF. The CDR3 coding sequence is TGTGCCAGCAGTTTCTTTTCCGGGGAGCTGTTTTTT.

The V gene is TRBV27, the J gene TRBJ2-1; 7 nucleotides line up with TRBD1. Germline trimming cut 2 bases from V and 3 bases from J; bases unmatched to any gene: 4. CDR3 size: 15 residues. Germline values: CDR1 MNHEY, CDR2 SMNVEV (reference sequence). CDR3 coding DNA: TGTGCCAGCAGTTTACAGGGACAGTACTACAATGAGCAGTTCTTC. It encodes CASSLQGQYYNEQFF.

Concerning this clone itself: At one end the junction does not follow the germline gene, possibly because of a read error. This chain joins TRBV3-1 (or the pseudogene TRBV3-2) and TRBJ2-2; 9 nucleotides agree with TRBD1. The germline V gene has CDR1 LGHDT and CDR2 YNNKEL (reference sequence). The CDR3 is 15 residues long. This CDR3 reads CASSFRDREHRGAVF. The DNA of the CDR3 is TGTGCCAGCAGCTTCCGGGACAGGGAACACCGGGGAGCTGTTTTT.

DNA of the CDR3: TGTGCCATTACCGGACAGGGGGCTTACTATGGCTACACCTTC. As protein: CAITGQGAYYGYTF. V is TRBV10-3 and J is TRBJ1-2; 11 bases agree with TRBD1. With 9 bases clipped from V and 3 bases from J, the junction kept 6 bases outside the gene matches. Germline lookup yields CDR1 ENHRY and CDR2 SYGVKD. The CDR3 spans 14 residues.

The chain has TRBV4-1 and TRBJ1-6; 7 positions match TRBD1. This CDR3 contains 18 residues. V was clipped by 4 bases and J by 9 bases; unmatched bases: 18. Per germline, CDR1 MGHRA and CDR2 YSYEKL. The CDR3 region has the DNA TGCGCCAGCAGCCCCCGGGACAGCAAAAGGGCCGAAATTTCACCCCTCCACTTT. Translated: CASSPRDSKRAEISPLHF.

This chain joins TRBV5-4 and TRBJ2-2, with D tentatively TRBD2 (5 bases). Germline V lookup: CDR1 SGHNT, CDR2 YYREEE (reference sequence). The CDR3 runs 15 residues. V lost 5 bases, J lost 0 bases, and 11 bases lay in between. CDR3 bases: TGTGCCAGCAGGGCGGGCAGCGCGAACACCGGGGAGCTGTTTTTT. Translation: CASRAGSANTGELFF.